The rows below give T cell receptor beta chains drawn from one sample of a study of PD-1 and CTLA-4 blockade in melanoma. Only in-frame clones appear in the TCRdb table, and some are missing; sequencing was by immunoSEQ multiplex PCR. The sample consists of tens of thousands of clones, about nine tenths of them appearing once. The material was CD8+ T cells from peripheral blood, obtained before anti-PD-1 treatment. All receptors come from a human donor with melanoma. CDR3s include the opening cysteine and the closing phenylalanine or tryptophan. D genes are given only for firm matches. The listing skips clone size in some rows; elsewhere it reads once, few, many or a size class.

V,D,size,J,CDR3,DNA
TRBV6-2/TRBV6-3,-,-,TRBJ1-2,CASSGPDLNYGYTF,TGTGCCAGCAGTGGTCCGGACCTAAACTATGGCTACACCTTC
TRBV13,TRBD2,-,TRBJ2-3,CASSQLRGGATDTQYF,TGTGCCAGCAGCCAACTCCGCGGGGGGGCGACAGATACGCAGTATTTT
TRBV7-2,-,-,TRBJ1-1,CASSLGAGILNTEAFF,TGTGCCAGCAGCTTAGGAGCGGGCATCTTAAACACTGAAGCTTTCTTT
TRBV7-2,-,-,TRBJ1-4,CASSLALGTPKEKLFF,TGTGCCAGCAGCTTAGCGCTTGGGACACCGAAAGAAAAACTGTTTTTT
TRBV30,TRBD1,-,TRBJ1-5,CAWSTGTGGNQPQHF,TGTGCCTGGAGCACCGGGACAGGGGGTAATCAGCCCCAGCATTTT
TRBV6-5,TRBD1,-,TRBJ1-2,CAGGDRVRGYTF,TGTGCCGGAGGGGACAGGGTGCGTGGCTACACCTTC
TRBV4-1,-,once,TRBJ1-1,CASSQEWGGTEAFF,TGCGCCAGCAGCCAAGAATGGGGAGGTACTGAAGCTTTCTTT
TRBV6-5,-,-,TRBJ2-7,CASSYSRGGEQYF,TGTGCCAGCAGTTACTCTCGGGGCGGCGAGCAGTACTTC
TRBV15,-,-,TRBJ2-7,CATSLRSGADLPTYEQYF,TGTGCCACCAGCCTCAGGAGTGGGGCAGACCTCCCAACTTACGAGCAGTACTTC
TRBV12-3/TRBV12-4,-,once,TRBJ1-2,CASNSGIDGYTF,TGTGCCAGCAATTCCGGGATTGATGGCTACACCTTC